The clone carrying this T cell receptor (beta chain) was observed a few times. Its antigen remains unknown. Germline V gives CDR1 DFQATT, CDR2 SNEGSKA (reference sequence). The CDR3 is 15 residues long. Trimming took off 4 bases at V and 4 bases at J, with 18 bases between the two ends. The library protocol tagged each TCR cDNA with a unique molecular identifier. TCRdb recomputed calls from the 5' RACE reads with MiXCR, one row per CDR3 protein. The sample carries around 60,000 distinct CDR3 sequences, approximately 8% recorded once. These data belong to a study of spatial heterogeneity in lung cancer. General study findings and limits: In blood, ubiquitous expanded tumor TCRs appeared more at resection than follow-up.

The sample's time point: sample taken at primary tumor resection. The authors sequenced whole RNA from tumor, nontumor lung or frozen PBMC without sorting. This rearrangement joins TRBV20-1 to TRBJ2-3; tentative D call: TRBD1 (6 bases). The origin of this receptor is a female donor with early-stage non-small cell lung cancer. Specimen: PBMCs, collected at surgery. CDR3: CSATTGRDGADTQYF. Written as DNA, the CDR3 is TGCAGTGCTACCACAGGGAGAGACGGGGCAGATACGCAGTATTTT.